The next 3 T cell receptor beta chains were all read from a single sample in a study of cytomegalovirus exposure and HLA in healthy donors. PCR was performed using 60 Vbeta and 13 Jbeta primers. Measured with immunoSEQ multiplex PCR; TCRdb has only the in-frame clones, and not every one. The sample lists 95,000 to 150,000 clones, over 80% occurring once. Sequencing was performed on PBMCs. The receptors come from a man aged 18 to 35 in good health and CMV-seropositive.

Written as DNA, the CDR3 is TGTGCCAGCAGCTTATTAGGACAGGGTCTGAGCCCTGAAGCTTTCTTT. Translated, it gives CASSLLGQGLSPEAFF. The chain employs TRBV7-8 and TRBJ1-1; 8 bases map to TRBD1. The V gene's germline CDR1 is SGHVS and CDR2 FQNEAQ. V was pared by 2 bases and J by 6 bases, with 11 bases of the junction left unmatched. The CDR3 extends over 16 amino acids.

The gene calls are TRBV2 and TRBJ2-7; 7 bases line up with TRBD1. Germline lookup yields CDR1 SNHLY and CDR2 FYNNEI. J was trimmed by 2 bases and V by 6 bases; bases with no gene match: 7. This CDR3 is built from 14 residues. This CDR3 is CASRGTELAYEQYF. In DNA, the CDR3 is TGTGCCAGCAGAGGGACAGAACTAGCCTACGAGCAGTACTTC. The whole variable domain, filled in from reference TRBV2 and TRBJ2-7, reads EPEVTQTPSHQVTQMGQEVILRCVPISNHLYFYWYRQILGQKVEFLVSFYNNEISEKSEIFDDQFSVERPDGSNFTLKIRSTKLEDSAMYFCASRGTELAYEQYFGPGTRLTVT.

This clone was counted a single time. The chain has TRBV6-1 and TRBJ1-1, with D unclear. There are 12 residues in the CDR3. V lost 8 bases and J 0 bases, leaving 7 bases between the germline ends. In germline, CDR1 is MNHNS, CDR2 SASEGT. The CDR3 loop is CASGHLNTEAFF. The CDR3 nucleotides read TGTGCCAGCGGCCATTTGAACACTGAAGCTTTCTTT.